This record looks at one T cell receptor (beta chain) sequence and its context. This sample was taken from a study of blood T cell repertoires in COVID-19. As for the study in general: There were acute and convalescent COVID-19 samples, and they came from the United States, Italy and Spain. The cDNA or gDNA used as material had been derived from T cells, B-cell-depleted T cells, or PBMCs.

The CDR3 is made up of 14 amino acids. Trimming shortened V by 4 bases and J by 4 bases, and 14 bases separated the two germline ends. The germline CDR1 and CDR2 sequences are SGHRS and YFSETQ. Per the authors' pipeline: The authors estimated nucleated cell counts from reference gene primer amplification. TCRdb's copy holds only in-frame clones and misses some; the assay was immunoSEQ multiplex PCR. Clone size and the V and J calls come from that table; the DNA yielded D and trimming. The data hold fewer than 200,000 clones, with about 85% observed a single time. The clonotype was recovered from a man aged 55 to 69 who had recovered from COVID-19. Material: peripheral blood. The chain is built from TRBV5-1 and TRBJ1-1, with D perhaps matching TRBD1 (5 bases). This chain's CDR3 is CASSTLRRATEAFF. The CDR3 nucleotides read TGCGCCAGCAGCACCCTACGCAGGGCCACTGAAGCTTTCTTT.